This TCR beta chain was sequenced for a study of beta chain features in type 1 diabetes. About the study: Across all samples, fewer than 140 million sorted cells were examined.

V shed 0 bases, J shed 5 bases, and the junction held 5 bases outside the gene matches. The CDR3 spans 16 residues. The germline V gene has CDR1 SGDLS and CDR2 YYNGEE. Whole-study findings and limits: A moderate, significant TCRB CDR3 shortening appeared in type 1 diabetes across four CD4+ subsets. The naive, central memory and Treg TCRB repertoires of patients appeared to be more similar to one another than those of healthy donors.

It was via CD45RO/CCR7/CD25/CD127/CD95/CD27 that CD4+ naive, central memory, regulatory and stem cell-like memory cells were sorted. The whole isolated RNA underwent reverse transcription, so sequencing captured expressed TCRB transcripts. Some clones are missing from TCRdb's copy, which holds only in-frame ones; the method was immunoSEQ multiplex PCR. The data hold around 400,000 clones, with roughly 15% observed a single time. The table lists this clone with a few counts. Its antigen remains unknown. The genes are TRBV9 and TRBJ2-5; 12 positions agree with TRBD2. This TCR came from a woman between 18 and 29 years old in good health. Material: naive CD4+ T cells from blood. In DNA, the CDR3 is TGTGCCAGCAGCGTAGGACTAGCGGGAGCTTATGAGACCCAGTACTTC. This gives the protein CASSVGLAGAYETQYF.